A selection of T cell receptor beta chains follows, all from one sample in a study of PD-L1 blockade in urothelial cancer. Clones were read by immunoSEQ multiplex PCR, and TCRdb kept only the in-frame ones, dropping some. The sample contains about 84,000 clones, 82% of which appear only once. The specimen was PBMCs, collected around atezolizumab (anti-PD-L1) treatment. The source is a man aged 65 to 79 with urothelial cancer. Each CDR3 is given with its conserved first and last residue.

j_gene: TRBJ2-3
v_gene: TRBV5-1
CDR3aa: CASSLDTSSTDTQYF

j_gene: TRBJ2-7
v_gene: TRBV15
CDR3aa: CATSRGGVGQGHEQYF

j_gene: TRBJ1-4
v_gene: TRBV15
CDR3aa: CATSRDSGSEKLFF

j_gene: TRBJ1-1
v_gene: TRBV11-2
CDR3aa: CASSLDWGGLTEAFF

j_gene: TRBJ2-1
v_gene: TRBV6-6
CDR3aa: CASRSGLAGDNEQFF

j_gene: TRBJ2-5
v_gene: TRBV11-2
CDR3aa: CASSFDLQETQYF

j_gene: TRBJ2-1
v_gene: TRBV20-1
CDR3aa: CSAEREGQLFF

j_gene: TRBJ2-7
v_gene: TRBV7-9
CDR3aa: CASSLGGLADREQYF

j_gene: TRBJ2-1
v_gene: TRBV11-2
CDR3aa: CASSISGASSYNEQFF

j_gene: TRBJ2-7
v_gene: TRBV7-2
CDR3aa: CASSLAGQGTYEQYF

j_gene: TRBJ2-3
v_gene: TRBV6-1
CDR3aa: CASSEVAGYTDTQYF

j_gene: TRBJ1-1
v_gene: TRBV11-2
CDR3aa: CASSFGRQGSTEAFF

j_gene: TRBJ2-3
v_gene: TRBV5-1
CDR3aa: CASRSGTASTDTQYF

j_gene: TRBJ2-2
v_gene: TRBV4-2
CDR3aa: CASSPTTPTDFTGELFF

j_gene: TRBJ2-1
v_gene: TRBV28
CDR3aa: CASSLGGRNNEQFF

j_gene: TRBJ1-4
v_gene: TRBV10-3
CDR3aa: CAISEMGQGSTEKLFF

j_gene: TRBJ2-5
v_gene: TRBV11-2
CDR3aa: CASSFRRDQETQYF

j_gene: TRBJ2-1
v_gene: TRBV7-3
CDR3aa: CASSSKGVERGDSNEQFF

j_gene: TRBJ1-2
v_gene: TRBV27
CDR3aa: CASSLTREGGYTF

j_gene: TRBJ1-5
v_gene: TRBV6-1
CDR3aa: CASSEGGGGQPQHF

j_gene: TRBJ1-1
v_gene: TRBV7-9
CDR3aa: CASSPRTGVNSEAFF

j_gene: TRBJ2-3
v_gene: TRBV2
CDR3aa: CASSASGRARGVDTQYF

j_gene: TRBJ2-7
v_gene: TRBV7-9
CDR3aa: CASSSRDSYEQYF

j_gene: TRBJ1-2
v_gene: TRBV7-2
CDR3aa: CASSDGTENYGYTF

j_gene: TRBJ2-1
v_gene: TRBV6-1
CDR3aa: CASSEDPWGVNNEQFF

j_gene: TRBJ1-5
v_gene: TRBV4-2
CDR3aa: CASSQGQSNQPQHF

j_gene: TRBJ1-2
v_gene: TRBV10-1
CDR3aa: CASTRQPRANYGYTF

j_gene: TRBJ1-2
v_gene: TRBV15
CDR3aa: CATSRPGGQGGYGYTF

j_gene: TRBJ1-4
v_gene: TRBV18
CDR3aa: CASSSAGPTNEKLFF

j_gene: TRBJ2-2
v_gene: TRBV19
CDR3aa: CASSVRLEGTGELFF

j_gene: TRBJ2-7
v_gene: TRBV9
CDR3aa: CASSVGERGGWEQYF

j_gene: TRBJ1-5
v_gene: TRBV10-3
CDR3aa: CATQGAGNQPQHF

j_gene: TRBJ2-7
v_gene: TRBV7-9
CDR3aa: CASSLRGIYEQYF

j_gene: TRBJ1-2
v_gene: TRBV6-6
CDR3aa: CASRPNRGQDYGYTF

j_gene: TRBJ2-3
v_gene: TRBV9
CDR3aa: CASSGGDTQYF

j_gene: TRBJ1-4
v_gene: TRBV5-4
CDR3aa: CASSLAGQPEKLFF

j_gene: TRBJ2-4
v_gene: TRBV5-1
CDR3aa: CASSLAGTGENIQYF

j_gene: TRBJ2-7
v_gene: TRBV18
CDR3aa: CASSPALAGSYEQYF

j_gene: TRBJ1-6
v_gene: TRBV4-1
CDR3aa: CASSQDLGDNSPLHF

j_gene: TRBJ2-2
v_gene: TRBV11-3
CDR3aa: CASSLRGGGTGELFF

j_gene: TRBJ2-7
v_gene: TRBV2
CDR3aa: CASRRTGEYEQYF

j_gene: TRBJ2-6
v_gene: TRBV6-1
CDR3aa: CASKRGSSGANVLTF

j_gene: TRBJ2-3
v_gene: TRBV19
CDR3aa: CASSTRGAGDTQYF

j_gene: TRBJ1-4
v_gene: TRBV2
CDR3aa: CASSDLGGSNEKLFF

j_gene: TRBJ1-3
v_gene: TRBV9
CDR3aa: CASSVQGNSGNTIYF

j_gene: TRBJ2-1
v_gene: TRBV5-1
CDR3aa: CASRDLAGGQPGQFF

j_gene: TRBJ2-2
v_gene: TRBV7-2
CDR3aa: CASSMQGAATGELFF

j_gene: TRBJ2-7
v_gene: TRBV19
CDR3aa: CASTLGAGGSYEQYF

j_gene: TRBJ2-7
v_gene: TRBV7-2
CDR3aa: CASSLASTYEQYF